A single sample is the source of the 9 T cell receptor beta chains below, sequenced in a study of shared clonotypes between healthy human individuals. Sequencing used immunoSEQ multiplex PCR; TCRdb keeps in-frame clones, though not all of them. The sample lists 2 million to 2.5 million clones, more than 90% seen once, with 0.13% in the top ten. The sample comprised naive CD4+ T cells sorted from blood. Subset meaning: CD45RA+ positively selected. The receptors shown here come from a young man in good health.

The chain links TRBV10-3 to TRBJ1-6, with D unresolved. V lost 8 bases to trimming and J lost 10 bases, with 15 bases between them. The CDR3 runs 13 residues. The germline gives CDR1 ENHRY, CDR2 SYGVKD. This CDR3 is CAIGGALGSPLHF. CDR3 coding DNA: TGTGCCATCGGCGGCGCCTTGGGGTCACCCCTCCACTTT.

The chain couples TRBV5-1 to TRBJ2-3; 7 positions match TRBD2. This CDR3 contains 17 residues. V shed 4 bases and J 2 bases; nucleotides not matched to a gene: 13. Germline-derived CDR1 and CDR2 are SGHRS and YFSETQ. The CDR3 loop reads CASSRSAGDRNTDTQYF. The DNA for the CDR3 is TGCGCCAGCAGCCGCTCGGCGGGAGATAGGAACACAGATACGCAGTATTTT.

The chain couples TRBV28 to TRBJ2-7, with 9 bases aligning to TRBD1. Germline CDR1 is MDHEN and CDR2 is SYDVKM. The CDR3 contains 13 residues. The V gene end was trimmed by 8 bases and the J gene end by 0 bases; junction bases not matched to a gene: 2. The CDR3 sequence: CASGDRDSYEQYF. The CDR3 bases are TGTGCCAGCGGGGACAGGGACTCCTACGAGCAGTACTTC.

This clone occurred once. The chain has TRBV5-1 and TRBJ2-7, with TRBD2 matching 7 bases. V was pared by 5 bases and J by 0 bases, with 11 bases of the junction left unmatched. The CDR3 loop spans 16 amino acids. Germline loops: CDR1 SGHRS, CDR2 YFSETQ. The CDR3 reads CASRAGSGINSYEQYF. The DNA of the CDR3 is TGCGCCAGCAGGGCGGGGAGCGGGATTAACTCCTACGAGCAGTACTTC.

The chain recombines TRBV9 with TRBJ2-2; no reliable D call. Germline V gene sequence: CDR1 SGDLS, CDR2 YYNGEE. This CDR3 is built from 16 residues. The V gene lost 0 bases and the J gene lost 0 bases, with 9 bases spanning the gap. The CDR3 sequence is CASSVDPDPNTGELFF. CDR3 nucleotide sequence: TGTGCCAGCAGCGTAGATCCGGACCCGAACACCGGGGAGCTGTTTTTT.

The rearrangement links TRBV6-6 to TRBJ1-6; D not resolved. Germline V gene sequence: CDR1 MNHNY, CDR2 SVGAGI (reference sequence). The CDR3 sequence is 13 residues long. The V end was cut by 4 bases, the J end by 6 bases, with 7 bases between. For the CDR3, the DNA is TGTGCCAGCAGTTTATCGGGTAATTCACCCCTCCACTTT. Its protein is CASSLSGNSPLHF.

This rearrangement joins TRBV5-1 to TRBJ2-4, with a tentative D call TRBD1 (5 bases). The germline V and J ends were trimmed by 0 bases and 5 bases, with 6 bases remaining between them. Germline assignment: CDR1 SGHRS and CDR2 YFSETQ. The CDR3 is made up of 13 amino acids. Written as DNA, the CDR3 is TGCGCCAGCAGCTTGGTAGGGGAAAACATTCAGTACTTC. Its protein product is CASSLVGENIQYF.

The chain links TRBV11-2 to TRBJ1-2; a weak D match, TRBD1 (6 bases). CDR1 SGHAT and CDR2 FQNNGV come from the germline V gene. The CDR3 is 16 amino acids. V was trimmed by 6 bases and J by 4 bases, leaving 21 bases between them. Written as DNA, the CDR3 is TGTGCCAGCAGGGGCCTGCAGACAGGACTTATCTATGGCTACACCTTC. Translated: CASRGLQTGLIYGYTF.

On this clone itself: Other DNA sequences in the same sample also yield this CDR3. The CDR3 is CAWSGNTGELFF. The CDR3 DNA reads TGTGCCTGGAGCGGGAACACCGGGGAGCTGTTTTTT. The chain couples TRBV30 to TRBJ2-2; D ambiguous. The CDR3 runs 12 residues. Trimming cost V 3 bases and J 1 base, with 3 bases left between them. Germline CDR1 reads GTSNPN; CDR2 reads SVGIG (reference sequence).